These 32 T cell receptor beta chains were all obtained from the same sample, sequenced in a study of blood T cells in healthy people across ages. The authors ran a second PCR of 7 to 11 cycles using a sample-barcoded 5' primer and a J-beta primer mix. MiXCR, run by TCRdb on the 5' RACE reads, gives a single entry per CDR3 protein. The repertoire has about 780,000 distinct CDR3 sequences, approximately 59% of them found once; the top ten carry roughly 26%. Sequencing was carried out using blood. The receptors were gathered from a man in his thirties or forties in good health.

This clonotype was seen more than once but under ten times. The gene calls are TRBV6-5 and TRBJ2-3; D gene unclear. The ends were cut back, 6 bases at V and 0 bases at J, with 10 bases in the middle. Looked up from germline, CDR1 is MNHEY and CDR2 is SVGAGI. This CDR3 contains 14 residues. CDR3 DNA sequence: TGTGCCAGCAGAAACACGGCTAGCACAGATACGCAGTATTTT. It yields the protein CASRNTASTDTQYF.

The J gene is TRBJ2-5, the V gene TRBV20-1; 7 positions match TRBD1. The DNA matches TRBJ2-7 better at its end, which makes the J call doubtful. CDR3 length: 14 residues. CDR1 is DFQATT, CDR2 SNEGSKA, per germline (reference sequence). CDR3: CSARDHRGRSEQYF. The CDR3 region has the DNA TGCAGTGCTAGAGACCACAGGGGAAGGTCCGAGCAGTACTTC.

Here the CDR3 DNA reads TGTGCCAGCAGCACAGGGGGCGACAGTGGCTATGGCTACACCTTC. Translated, it gives CASSTGGDSGYGYTF. This chain joins TRBV5-4 and TRBJ1-2, with 9 nucleotides matching TRBD1. Germline assignment: CDR1 SGHNT and CDR2 YYREEE (reference sequence). This CDR3 comprises 15 residues. V lost 4 bases, J lost 4 bases, and 8 bases stayed unmatched.

The rearrangement joins TRBV29-1 to TRBJ2-1; 9 nucleotides align to TRBD2. The J call is in doubt because the DNA end fits TRBJ2-7 better. The CDR3 contains 13 residues. Germline-derived CDR1 and CDR2 are SQVTM and ANQGSEA. CDR3 bases: TGCAGCGCGAGCGGGGGGATGAGCTACGAGCAGTACTTC. Amino acids: CSASGGMSYEQYF.

The chain couples TRBV11-2 to TRBJ2-4, with TRBD1 identical over 10 bases. TRBJ2-7 matches the DNA end more closely, so the J call is doubtful. This CDR3 is 15 amino acids long. In germline, CDR1 is SGHAT, CDR2 FQNNGV. DNA for the CDR3: TGTGCCAGCAGCCCAGACAGGGGGCGAACCTACGAGCAGTACTTC. It specifies CASSPDRGRTYEQYF.

The J gene is TRBJ2-7, the V gene TRBV29-1; 7 bases map to TRBD1. The junction had 6 bases not matched to a gene; V was cut back by 4 bases and J by 6 bases. The CDR3 covers 12 residues. Germline V gene lookup returns CDR1 SQVTM and CDR2 ANQGSEA. In nucleotides, the CDR3 is TGCAGCGTTGGGACAGGAGATAGCGAGCAGTACTTC. Residues: CSVGTGDSEQYF.

The V gene is TRBV7-2, the J gene TRBJ1-1, with TRBD1 matching 7 bases. Germline V gene sequence: CDR1 SGHTA, CDR2 FQGNSA. The V gene end was trimmed by 3 bases and the J gene end by 4 bases; junction bases not matched to a gene: 5. This CDR3 is 14 amino acids long. The CDR3 protein is CASSFPNRGTEAFF. The CDR3 DNA reads as TGTGCCAGCAGCTTTCCGAACAGGGGCACTGAAGCTTTCTTT.

The rearrangement links TRBV12-3 or TRBV12-4 to TRBJ2-1; no clear D gene. The CDR3 loop spans 11 amino acids. The V gene lost 7 bases and the J gene lost 9 bases, with 10 bases spanning the gap. The CDR3 DNA reads TGTGCCAGCACCTCGATCGGTGAGCAGTTCTTC. Its protein product is CASTSIGEQFF.

The V and J genes are TRBV6-1 and TRBJ2-1; perhaps TRBD2 as D (7 bases). Germline V CDR1 and CDR2: MNHNS, SASEGT. Deletions cut 6 bases from V and 0 bases from J, with 18 bases between. This CDR3 region has 17 residues. The CDR3 reads CASRGASGRSSYNEQFF. The CDR3 coding sequence is TGTGCCAGCAGGGGGGCTAGCGGAAGGAGCTCCTACAATGAGCAGTTCTTC.

This chain connects TRBV5-1 to TRBJ2-7; 9 bases align to TRBD1. CDR1 and CDR2 from the germline V gene are SGHRS and YFSETQ. Trimming removed 3 bases from V and 6 bases from J; junction bases left unmatched: 7. This CDR3 contains 14 residues. The CDR3 loop is CASSWDRETTEQYF. The CDR3 nucleotides read TGCGCCAGCAGCTGGGACAGGGAGACGACCGAGCAGTACTTC. Using reference TRBV5-1 and TRBJ2-7 for the parts outside the CDR3, the full variable domain is KAGVTQTPRYLIKTRGQQVTLSCSPISGHRSVSWYQQTPGQGLQFLFEYFSETQRNKGNFPGRFSGRQFSNSRSEMNVSTLELGDSALYLCASSWDRETTEQYFGPGTRLTVT.

The rearrangement links TRBV20-1 to TRBJ2-1; 7 bases fit TRBD2. The trim removed 3 bases at V and 7 bases at J, leaving 12 bases unmatched. CDR3 length: 15 residues. Per the germline V gene, CDR1 is DFQATT and CDR2 is SNEGSKA (reference sequence). The CDR3 is CSARGLNGGINEQFF. The CDR3 DNA sequence: TGCAGTGCTAGGGGACTGAACGGGGGGATTAATGAGCAGTTCTTC.

The CDR3 reads CASSLTGQGAHEQFF. CDR3 DNA: TGTGCCAGCAGCTTAACGGGACAGGGGGCTCACGAGCAGTTCTTC. The V and J genes are TRBV7-3 and TRBJ2-1; 12 bases match TRBD1. The CDR3 loop spans 15 amino acids. J lost 10 bases, V lost 0 bases, and 4 bases had no gene match. Per germline, CDR1 SGHTA and CDR2 FQGTGA.

This clonotype was seen only a few times. The V call is TRBV14, the J call TRBJ1-2, with D unresolved. Trimming removed 4 bases at V and 7 bases at J, with 13 bases between. Germline V gene lookup returns CDR1 SGHDN and CDR2 FVKESK. The CDR3 sequence is 13 residues long. CDR3 sequence reads: CASSPELARGYTF. CDR3 nucleotides: TGTGCCAGCAGCCCAGAGCTGGCCCGTGGCTACACCTTC. Full variable domain (missing parts from reference TRBV14 and TRBJ1-2): EAGVTQFPSHSVIEKGQTVTLRCDPISGHDNLYWYRRVMGKEIKFLLHFVKESKQDESGMPNNRFLAERTGGTYSTLKVQPAELEDSGVYFCASSPELARGYTFGSGTRLTVV.

The V and J genes are TRBV6-6 and TRBJ2-1; no reliable D call. The CDR3 sequence is 13 residues long. V dropped 3 bases and J dropped 5 bases, with 8 bases sitting between them. The germline CDR1 and CDR2 sequences are MNHNY and SVGAGI (reference sequence). CDR3 DNA: TGTGCCAGCAGTTATGTCAGAAACAATGAGCAGTTCTTC. Its protein is CASSYVRNNEQFF.

As regards this clonotype: One end of the junction is discordant with germline, which a read error may explain. This sequence joins TRBV10-3 and TRBJ2-3; D may be TRBD1 or TRBD2 (5 bases each). CDR3 size: 16 residues. Germline loops: CDR1 ENHRY, CDR2 SYGVKD. CDR3 nucleotide sequence: TGTGCCATCGGGGAAACCGGGACGGATAGCAAAGATACGCAGTATTTT. Its translation is CAIGETGTDSKDTQYF.

The genes are TRBV28 and TRBJ2-5; unclear D gene. TRBJ2-7 matches the DNA end more closely, so the J call is doubtful. CDR3 length equals 13 residues. Germline CDR1 is MDHEN and CDR2 is SYDVKM. Here the CDR3 DNA reads TGTGCCAGCAGTTTAGGTCCTATTCACGAGCAGTACTTC. This gives the protein CASSLGPIHEQYF.

The chain is built from TRBV7-2 and TRBJ2-7; 10 bases map to TRBD2. Germline V CDR1 and CDR2: SGHTA, FQGNSA. Trimming took 3 bases from V and 2 from J; bases not matched to a gene: 10. CDR3 length: 17 amino acids. CDR3 region: CASSLVGASGGAYEQYF. The CDR3 nucleotides are TGTGCCAGCAGCTTGGTCGGGGCTAGCGGGGGAGCCTACGAGCAGTACTTC.

This clonotype was observed a few times. The rearrangement uses TRBV3-1 and TRBJ2-3; D gene ambiguous. This CDR3 region has 14 residues. Per germline, CDR1 LGHDT and CDR2 YNNKEL (reference sequence). Trimming removed 0 bases at V and 4 bases at J, with 8 bases between. The CDR3 DNA reads as TGTGCCAGCAGCCAAGATCTAGTGGCAGATACGCAGTATTTT. Its translation is CASSQDLVADTQYF.

This clonotype was seen a handful of times. The rearrangement links TRBV7-2 to TRBJ2-7; D is possibly TRBD1 (5 bases). Germline-derived CDR1 and CDR2 are SGHTA and FQGNSA. V was trimmed by 0 bases and J by 2 bases, leaving 17 bases between them. The CDR3 contains 17 residues. The CDR3 loop reads CASSLAWLAGFPYEQYF. The CDR3 nucleotides are TGTGCCAGCAGCTTAGCGTGGTTGGCAGGGTTTCCCTACGAGCAGTACTTC.

This clonotype showed up just a few times. The chain recombines TRBV27 with TRBJ2-3, with 10 bases lining up with TRBD2. Germline V lookup: CDR1 MNHEY, CDR2 SMNVEV (reference sequence). V lost 3 bases, J lost 3 bases, and 6 bases stayed unmatched. The CDR3 has 16 residues. The CDR3 nucleotides are TGTGCCAGCAGTTTTTCTACTAGCGGGGCGACAGATACGCAGTATTTT. Translated, it gives CASSFSTSGATDTQYF.

The rearrangement uses TRBV10-3 and TRBJ2-5, with D hard to call. This CDR3 region has 15 residues. Germline V gene lookup returns CDR1 ENHRY and CDR2 SYGVKD. V lost 5 bases and J lost 2, with 15 bases in between. The CDR3 sequence: CAISNLLDGQETQYF. The CDR3, as DNA: TGTGCCATCAGTAACCTACTGGACGGGCAAGAGACCCAGTACTTC.

This chain connects TRBV5-1 to TRBJ2-7; D gene ambiguous. CDR3 length: 14 residues. V lost 4 bases to trimming and J lost 2 bases, with 13 bases between them. Germline CDR1 is SGHRS and CDR2 is YFSETQ. This chain's CDR3 is CASSQRPRTYEQYF. CDR3 DNA sequence: TGCGCCAGCAGCCAGCGTCCCCGCACCTACGAGCAGTACTTC.

The chain uses TRBV4-3 and TRBJ1-2, with a weak D call TRBD1 (6 bases). Per the germline V gene, CDR1 is LGHNA and CDR2 is YSLEER. The ends were cut back, 0 bases at V and 4 bases at J, with 9 bases in the middle. The CDR3 is 14 amino acids. The CDR3 loop reads CASSQDQGTYGYTF. The CDR3 region has the DNA TGCGCCAGCAGCCAAGATCAGGGGACCTATGGCTACACCTTC.

J is TRBJ1-2 and V is TRBV29-1; D may be TRBD1 (6 bases). Trimming removed 7 bases from V and 5 bases from J, with 20 bases in between. CDR3 length equals 14 residues. The germline gives CDR1 SQVTM, CDR2 ANQGSEA. The CDR3 region has the DNA TGCAGCGCCATCTCCGGGTCGCAGGGGTATGGCTACACCTTC. Protein: CSAISGSQGYGYTF.

V and J are TRBV7-2 and TRBJ1-2; D is undetermined. Germline CDR1 and CDR2: SGHTA and FQGNSA. The CDR3 consists of 14 residues. With 5 bases removed from V and 6 bases from J, the gap between germline ends came to 16 bases. In DNA, the CDR3 is TGTGCCAGCAGCCACGCCCAGGAATCCGATGGCTACACCTTC. Its protein is CASSHAQESDGYTF.

This clonotype occurred once. This chain joins TRBV11-1 and TRBJ2-5; possible D gene TRBD2, 7 bases. Trimming left V 0 bases short and J 1 base short, with 15 bases between. This CDR3 is built from 17 residues. Germline V gene sequence: CDR1 SGHAT, CDR2 FQDESV (reference sequence). CDR3 amino acids: CASSLARGGPGQETQYF. The CDR3 DNA reads TGTGCCAGCAGCTTAGCAAGGGGGGGACCTGGCCAAGAGACCCAGTACTTC. The complete variable domain, with remaining parts taken from reference TRBV11-1 and TRBJ2-5, reads EAEVAQSPRYKITEKSQAVAFWCDPISGHATLYWYRQILGQGPELLVQFQDESVVDDSQLPKDRFSAERLKGVDSTLKIQPAELGDSAMYLCASSLARGGPGQETQYFGPGTRLLVL.

This clonotype was counted only a few times. The gene calls are TRBV30 and TRBJ1-2, with D unclear. Looked up from germline, CDR1 is GTSNPN and CDR2 is SVGIG (reference sequence). The length of the CDR3 is 13 residues. V lost 1 base and J 2 bases, leaving 8 bases between the germline ends. In nucleotides, the CDR3 is TGTGCCTGGAGTGGCGACTGGAACTATGGCTACACCTTC. Translation: CAWSGDWNYGYTF.

This clonotype occurred a few times. CDR3 protein: CASSAPGTSPETQYF. CDR3 DNA sequence: TGTGCCAGCAGCGCGCCGGGGACTAGCCCAGAGACCCAGTACTTC. The V gene is TRBV7-2, the J gene TRBJ2-7; 9 bases agree with TRBD2. The end of the DNA is better explained by TRBJ2-5, so the J call may be wrong. Germline-derived CDR1 and CDR2 are SGHTA and FQGNSA. The CDR3 length is 15 residues.

The genes are TRBV20-1 and TRBJ1-2; unclear D gene. V lost 0 bases, J lost 8 bases, and 10 bases lay in between. The CDR3 runs to 12 residues. The germline gives CDR1 DFQATT, CDR2 SNEGSKA (reference sequence). CDR3 sequence reads: CSARDGGRGYTF. CDR3 DNA sequence: TGCAGTGCTAGAGATGGAGGGCGCGGCTACACCTTC.

V usage is TRBV9 and J usage is TRBJ2-1; the D gene could be TRBD1 or TRBD2 (5 bases each). Trimming removed 3 bases at V and 6 bases at J, with 25 bases between. Germline values: CDR1 SGDLS, CDR2 YYNGEE. The length of the CDR3 is 18 residues. CDR3 nucleotides: TGTGCCAGCAGCGCGCCCCTAATTCCCCACCCGAGGGGCAATGAGCAGTTCTTC. This translates into CASSAPLIPHPRGNEQFF.

The chain carries TRBV20-1 and TRBJ2-3, with D perhaps assigned TRBD1 or TRBD2 (5 bases each). Germline V lookup: CDR1 DFQATT, CDR2 SNEGSKA (reference sequence). With 7 bases removed from V and 0 bases from J, the gap between germline ends came to 17 bases. This CDR3 region has 15 residues. The CDR3 DNA sequence: TGCAGTGTTACCCCCGGGGCAGCCAGCACAGATACGCAGTATTTT. Amino acids: CSVTPGAASTDTQYF.

The chain has TRBV4-2 and TRBJ2-1, with no clear D. Per the germline V gene, CDR1 is LGHNA and CDR2 is YNFKEQ. CDR3 length equals 13 residues. The V gene lost 0 bases and the J gene lost 10 bases, with 10 bases spanning the gap. The CDR3 DNA is TGTGCCAGCAGCCAAGACTCGAACTCGGAGCAGTTCTTC. Its translation: CASSQDSNSEQFF.